This section outlines one T cell receptor beta chain sequence together with its context. TCRdb redid the calling of the 5' RACE reads with MiXCR, one entry per CDR3 protein. This table has under 350,000 distinct CDR3 sequences, nearly 9.5% appearing once. The data originate from a study of identical twins. This sample also belongs to another study, concerning yellow fever vaccine responses in identical twins.

What was sequenced was CD8+ T cells sorted from blood. The sequence came from a woman under 30 in good health.

In DNA form, the CDR3 reads TGTGCCAGTAGTATACTGGGGACGAACACTGAAGCTTTCTTT. Translated, it gives CASSILGTNTEAFF. V is TRBV19 and J is TRBJ1-1, with a tentative D call TRBD1 (5 bases). Germline CDR1 is LNHDA and CDR2 is SQIVND (reference sequence). Trimming shortened V by 2 bases and J by 1 base, and 8 bases separated the two germline ends. The CDR3 covers 14 residues.